Below are 3 T cell receptor beta chains sequenced from a single sample in a study of blood T cell repertoires in COVID-19. The method was immunoSEQ multiplex PCR; TCRdb's version includes in-frame clones alone and lacks a portion of them. The table includes 340,000 or so clones, about 86% detected once. The sequenced material came from PBMCs or T cells enriched from blood (not recorded which). The receptors derive from a woman aged 40 to 50 with acute COVID-19.

V gene TRBV12-2 combines with J gene TRBJ1-4; the DNA was not compared with TRBD1, the D call given in the table. TRBV12-2 constitutes a pseudogene. CDR3 length: 15 amino acids. The CDR3 loop is CASRRTGMRNEKLFF. CDR3 bases: TGTGCAAGTCGAAGGACAGGGATGCGGAATGAAAAACTGTTTTTT.

CDR3 nucleotides: TGCGCCAGCAGCCCGGGACGGGACAGGGAAGCTTTCTTT. As protein: CASSPGRDREAFF. This chain joins TRBV5-1 and TRBJ1-1, with 8 bases aligning to TRBD1. Trimming cost V 4 bases and J 8 bases; bases outside gene matches: 7. The germline V gene has CDR1 SGHRS and CDR2 YFSETQ. CDR3 length: 13 amino acids.

The chain links TRBV21-1 to TRBJ1-2; the table's D call of TRBD1 was not tested on the DNA. TRBV21-1 is shown as a pseudogene. The CDR3 is made up of 15 amino acids. DNA of the CDR3: TGTGCCAGCAGCTCGGGGAAAGGGGGTAACTATGGCTACACCTTC. This codes for CASSSGKGGNYGYTF.